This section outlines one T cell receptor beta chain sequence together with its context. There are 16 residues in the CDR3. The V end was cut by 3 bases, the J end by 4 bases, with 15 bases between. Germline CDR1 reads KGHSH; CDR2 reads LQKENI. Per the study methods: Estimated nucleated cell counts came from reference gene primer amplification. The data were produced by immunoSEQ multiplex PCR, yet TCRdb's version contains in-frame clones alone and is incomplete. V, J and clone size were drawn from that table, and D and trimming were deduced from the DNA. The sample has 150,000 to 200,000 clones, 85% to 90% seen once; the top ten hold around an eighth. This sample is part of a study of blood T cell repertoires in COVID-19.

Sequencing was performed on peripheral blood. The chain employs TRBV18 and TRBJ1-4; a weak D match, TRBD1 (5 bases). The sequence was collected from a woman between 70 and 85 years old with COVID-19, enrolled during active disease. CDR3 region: CASSPGFGHSNEKLFF. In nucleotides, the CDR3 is TGTGCCAGCTCACCCGGTTTTGGACACAGTAATGAAAAACTGTTTTTT. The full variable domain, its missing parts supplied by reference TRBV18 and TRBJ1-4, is NAGVMQNPRHLVRRRGQEARLRCSPMKGHSHVYWYRQLPEEGLKFMVYLQKENIIDESGMPKERFSAEFPKEGPSILRIQQVVRGDSAAYFCASSPGFGHSNEKLFFGSGTQLSVL.